This passage covers 24 T cell receptor beta chains from one sample sequenced in a study of blood T cell repertoires in COVID-19. The protocol was immunoSEQ multiplex PCR, while the TCRdb copy is restricted to in-frame clones and leaves out a portion. Among 350,000 to 400,000 clones, over 75% were seen once, and the ten largest hold 2.5% to 3%. The sequenced material came from PBMCs or T cells enriched from blood (not recorded which). The origin of the receptors is a woman aged 25 to 39 who had recovered from COVID-19.

The chain is built from TRBV9 and TRBJ1-4, with 7 bases that match TRBD1. The CDR3 runs 17 residues. In germline, CDR1 is SGDLS, CDR2 YYNGEE. V trimming: 2 bases; J trimming: 1 base; junction bases outside the gene matches: 8. The DNA for the CDR3 is TGTGCCAGCAGCGTCACAGCAAACAGGGGAACTAATGAAAAACTGTTTTTT. Protein product: CASSVTANRGTNEKLFF.

This chain links TRBV30 with TRBJ1-3; D gene unclear. The V and J ends lost 2 bases and 5 bases respectively, with 7 bases between them. Germline values: CDR1 GTSNPN, CDR2 SVGIG (reference sequence). The length of the CDR3 is 12 residues. The CDR3 sequence: CAWSQSRNTIYF. CDR3 DNA sequence: TGTGCCTGGAGTCAGTCCCGAAACACCATATATTTT. The full variable domain, with the rest looked up from reference TRBV30 and TRBJ1-3, is SQTIHQWPATLVQPVGSPLSLECTVEGTSNPNLYWYRQAAGRGLQLLFYSVGIGQISSEVPQNLSASRPQDRQFILSSKKLLLSDSGFYLCAWSQSRNTIYFGEGSWLTVV.

The table lists this clone with a few counts. CDR3 DNA sequence: TGTGCCAGCAGCCGAGACCGGGACAGGGGCTCACCCCTCCACTTT. Translation: CASSRDRDRGSPLHF. The V call is TRBV4-2, the J call TRBJ1-6, with 10 bases matching TRBD1. CDR3 size: 15 residues. CDR1 and CDR2 (germline): LGHNA, YNFKEQ. J was trimmed by 10 bases and V by 4 bases; bases with no gene match: 7.

The rearrangement uses TRBV20-1 and TRBJ2-5; TRBD2 aligns across 11 bases. CDR1 DFQATT and CDR2 SNEGSKA come from the germline V gene (reference sequence). The CDR3 is 16 residues long. J was trimmed by 5 bases and V by 3 bases; bases with no gene match: 11. The CDR3 DNA follows: TGCAGTGCTAGTAGCGGGAGGGCCCTCTATAGGGAGACCCAGTACTTC. It is translated as CSASSGRALYRETQYF.

J is TRBJ1-2 and V is TRBV24-1, with 11 bases identical to TRBD1. The germline CDR1 and CDR2 sequences are KGHDR and SFDVKD. The J segment lost 4 bases and the V segment lost 3 bases, leaving 6 bases of the junction unmatched. This CDR3 comprises 16 residues. CDR3 protein: CATSDPRTGGVYGYTF. The CDR3 bases are TGTGCCACCAGTGATCCCCGGACAGGGGGCGTCTATGGCTACACCTTC.

This clone was seen only a few times. The chain links TRBV9 to TRBJ2-1; maybe TRBD2 (5 bases). Trimming removed 0 bases from V and 8 bases from J, with 12 bases in between. The CDR3 has 14 residues. Germline-derived CDR1 and CDR2 are SGDLS and YYNGEE. CDR3 in amino acids: CASSVANSDDEQFF. Here the CDR3 DNA reads TGTGCCAGCAGCGTAGCTAATAGCGACGATGAGCAGTTCTTC. Full variable domain (rest looked up from reference TRBV9 and TRBJ2-1): DSGVTQTPKHLITATGQRVTLRCSPRSGDLSVYWYQQSLDQGLQFLIQYYNGEERAKGNILERFSAQQFPDLHSELNLSSLELGDSALYFCASSVANSDDEQFFGPGTRLTVL.

The V gene is TRBV24-1, the J gene TRBJ1-1, with D possibly matching TRBD1 (6 bases). This CDR3 has 13 amino acids. Germline values: CDR1 KGHDR, CDR2 SFDVKD. V lost 4 bases to trimming and J lost 6 bases, with 11 bases between them. The CDR3 loop is CATSDPQGPEAFF. In DNA, the CDR3 is TGTGCCACCAGTGACCCTCAGGGGCCTGAAGCTTTCTTT.

The rearrangement joins TRBV4-2 to TRBJ1-2; TRBD1 matches at 9 bases. The CDR3 is 15 amino acids. Losses at the gene ends were 3 bases for V and 0 bases for J; bases not matched to a gene: 2. Germline V gene lookup returns CDR1 LGHNA and CDR2 YNFKEQ. The CDR3 region has the DNA TGTGCCAGCAGCCAGAGGACAGGGGCTAACTATGGCTACACCTTC. Protein sequence: CASSQRTGANYGYTF.

The CDR3 sequence is CASSYDSGAYEQYF. CDR3 nucleotide sequence: TGTGCCAGCAGTTATGACTCGGGGGCCTACGAGCAGTACTTC. The chain joins TRBV7-9 to TRBJ2-7, with D possibly TRBD2 on 6 matching bases. Trimming shortened V by 6 bases and J by 2 bases, and 14 bases separated the two germline ends. CDR3 length: 14 residues. Germline assignment: CDR1 SEHNR and CDR2 FQNEAQ (reference sequence). The full variable domain, completed using reference TRBV7-9 and TRBJ2-7, is DTGVSQNPRHKITKRGQNVTFRCDPISEHNRLYWYRQTLGQGPEFLTYFQNEAQLEKSRLLSDRFSAERPKGSFSTLEIQRTEQGDSAMYLCASSYDSGAYEQYFGPGTRLTVT.

V is TRBV28 and J is TRBJ2-7, with D possibly being TRBD2 (6 bases). The length of the CDR3 is 15 residues. The ends were cut back, 4 bases at V and 0 bases at J, with 13 bases in the middle. Germline V gene lookup returns CDR1 MDHEN and CDR2 SYDVKM. The CDR3, as DNA: TGTGCCAGCAGTTATACTAGCCTAGGCTCCTACGAGCAGTACTTC. Amino acid sequence: CASSYTSLGSYEQYF.

The chain combines TRBV28 with TRBJ2-7, with 10 bases matching TRBD2. The CDR3 extends over 15 amino acids. The J segment lost 4 bases and the V segment lost 4 bases, leaving 7 bases of the junction unmatched. Germline V gene data show CDR1 as MDHEN and CDR2 as SYDVKM. CDR3 nucleotides: TGTGCCAGCAGTTCGGCAGCGGGAGGGGGATACGAGCAGTACTTC. Its translation is CASSSAAGGGYEQYF.

This clone occurred a few times. The genes are TRBV5-1 and TRBJ1-6, with 7 bases lining up with TRBD1. Germline V gene sequence: CDR1 SGHRS, CDR2 YFSETQ. The junction had 6 bases not matched to a gene; V was cut back by 1 base and J by 8 bases. This CDR3 region has 15 residues. The CDR3 sequence is CASSLRQGGDSPLHF. The CDR3 region has the DNA TGCGCCAGCAGCTTGAGACAGGGTGGTGATTCACCCCTCCACTTT.

This clone came up a few times. The V gene is TRBV11-2, the J gene TRBJ2-1; D remains unclear. This CDR3 contains 17 residues. V lost 1 base, J lost 7 bases, and 20 bases lay in between. Per germline, CDR1 SGHAT and CDR2 FQNNGV. Written as DNA, the CDR3 is TGTGCCAGCAGCTTAGGACACCTCTCCCCCGGCCCTAATGAGCAGTTCTTC. Translation: CASSLGHLSPGPNEQFF.

The chain carries TRBV27 and TRBJ1-2; D perhaps matches TRBD1 (5 bases). V was pared by 2 bases and J by 1 base, with 11 bases between. The CDR3 runs to 15 residues. The germline CDR1 and CDR2 sequences are MNHEY and SMNVEV (reference sequence). This CDR3 is CASSLRGRVNYGYTF. The CDR3 DNA is TGTGCCAGCAGTTTAAGGGGCAGGGTTAACTATGGCTACACCTTC.

CDR3 loop: CASSQWGQDYEQYF. In DNA form, the CDR3 reads TGTGCCAGCAGCCAATGGGGACAGGACTACGAGCAGTACTTC. The chain joins TRBV3-1 (or the pseudogene TRBV3-2) to TRBJ2-7, with 8 nucleotides matching TRBD1. Germline V gene lookup returns CDR1 LGHDT and CDR2 YNNKEL (reference sequence). J gave up 3 bases and V 2 bases, and 3 bases lay outside the gene matches. CDR3 length equals 14 residues.

The rearrangement joins TRBV27 to TRBJ1-1; maybe TRBD1 (6 bases). V gave up 5 bases and J gave up 2 bases, with 12 bases separating them. This CDR3 spans 14 amino acids. Germline V lookup: CDR1 MNHEY, CDR2 SMNVEV (reference sequence). As DNA, the CDR3 is TGTGCCAGCAGTCCACAGGGATCCAACACTGAAGCTTTCTTT. This translates into CASSPQGSNTEAFF.

This clone appeared a few times. V usage is TRBV5-1 and J usage is TRBJ2-1, with 13 bases identical to TRBD2. V was clipped by 5 bases and J by 6 bases; unmatched bases: 11. Germline CDR1 reads SGHRS; CDR2 reads YFSETQ. The CDR3 is made up of 17 amino acids. The CDR3: CASSLLGGLAGVNEQFF. The CDR3 nucleotides read TGCGCCAGCAGTTTGCTTGGAGGACTAGCGGGAGTCAATGAGCAGTTCTTC.

The chain joins TRBV19 to TRBJ2-7; the match to TRBD1 covers 8 bases. V lost 0 bases and J lost 6; bases outside the gene matches: 7. Germline V gene lookup returns CDR1 LNHDA and CDR2 SQIVND (reference sequence). The CDR3 is made up of 15 amino acids. CDR3 loop: CASSIDRGRGREQYF. The CDR3 DNA sequence: TGTGCCAGTAGTATAGATCGGGGCAGGGGGCGCGAGCAGTACTTC.

J is TRBJ2-2 and V is TRBV28, with TRBD1 identical over 9 bases. Unmatched junction bases numbered 15, after V lost 10 bases and J lost 6 bases. This CDR3 has 16 residues. CDR1 and CDR2 from the germline V gene are MDHEN and SYDVKM. This chain's CDR3 is CATLEPGQGFSGELFF. Here the CDR3 DNA reads TGTGCCACCCTTGAACCGGGACAGGGTTTTTCCGGGGAGCTGTTTTTT.

Points on this clone: This CDR3 is also generated by other DNA sequences in the sample. The chain couples TRBV18 to TRBJ2-7; no reliable D call. In germline, CDR1 is KGHSH, CDR2 LQKENI. This CDR3 comprises 12 residues. The V end lost 3 bases, the J end lost 3 bases, and 6 bases lay between the germline ends. CDR3 sequence reads: CASSPADYEQYF. The CDR3 DNA reads TGTGCCAGCTCACCGGCCGACTACGAGCAGTACTTC.

The chain uses TRBV20-1 and TRBJ1-6, with D possibly being TRBD1 (5 bases). This CDR3 is built from 11 residues. The V end was cut by 0 bases, the J end by 11 bases, with 5 bases between. Per germline, CDR1 DFQATT and CDR2 SNEGSKA (reference sequence). DNA of the CDR3: TGCAGTGCTAGAGAGGGGCCACCCCTCCACTTT. Amino acids: CSAREGPPLHF.

This clone showed up many times. The V call is TRBV29-1, the J call TRBJ2-3, with TRBD2 matching over 7 bases. The germline gives CDR1 SQVTM, CDR2 ANQGSEA. The V and J ends lost 4 bases and 2 bases, in that order; junction bases with no gene match: 3. The CDR3 has 13 amino acids. The CDR3 bases are TGCAGCGTTGGCGGGGGAATCACAGATACGCAGTATTTT. Its translation is CSVGGGITDTQYF.

This clone was seen a handful of times. The chain has TRBV14 and TRBJ1-1; D ambiguous. Germline V CDR1 and CDR2: SGHDN, FVKESK. The CDR3 runs to 14 residues. Trimming pared 1 base from V and 0 bases from J, leaving 6 bases between. This CDR3 is CASSQVSVNTEAFF. The CDR3 bases are TGTGCCAGCAGCCAAGTTTCCGTGAACACTGAAGCTTTCTTT. The full variable domain, in which reference TRBV14 and TRBJ1-1 provide the parts outside the CDR3, is EAGVTQFPSHSVIEKGQTVTLRCDPISGHDNLYWYRRVMGKEIKFLLHFVKESKQDESGMPNNRFLAERTGGTYSTLKVQPAELEDSGVYFCASSQVSVNTEAFFGQGTRLTVV.

The rearrangement uses TRBV5-4 and TRBJ2-3; tentatively, D is TRBD2 (5 bases). Germline V lookup: CDR1 SGHNT, CDR2 YYREEE (reference sequence). CDR3 length: 15 residues. V was shortened by 2 bases and J by 0 bases, with 10 bases between the two germline ends. DNA for the CDR3: TGTGCCAGCAGCTTAGGCGGGTCTAGCACAGATACGCAGTATTTT. Translation: CASSLGGSSTDTQYF.